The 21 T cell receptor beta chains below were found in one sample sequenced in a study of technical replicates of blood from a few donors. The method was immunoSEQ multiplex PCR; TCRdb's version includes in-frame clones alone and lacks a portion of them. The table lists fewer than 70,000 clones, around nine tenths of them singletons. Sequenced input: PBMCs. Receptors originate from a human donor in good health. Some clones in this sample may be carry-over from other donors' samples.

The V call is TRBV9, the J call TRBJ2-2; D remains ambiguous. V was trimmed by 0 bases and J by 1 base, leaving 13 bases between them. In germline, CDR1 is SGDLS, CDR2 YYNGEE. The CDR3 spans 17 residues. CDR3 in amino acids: CASSVGKRQWNTGELFF. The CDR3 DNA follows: TGTGCCAGCAGCGTAGGCAAGCGTCAATGGAACACCGGGGAGCTGTTTTTT.

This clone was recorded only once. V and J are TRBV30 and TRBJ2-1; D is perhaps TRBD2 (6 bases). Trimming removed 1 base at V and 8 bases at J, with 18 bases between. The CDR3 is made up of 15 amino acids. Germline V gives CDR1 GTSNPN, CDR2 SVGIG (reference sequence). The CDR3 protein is CAWSGKTSLSDEQFF. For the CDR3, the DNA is TGTGCCTGGAGTGGCAAAACTAGCCTGTCCGATGAGCAGTTCTTC.

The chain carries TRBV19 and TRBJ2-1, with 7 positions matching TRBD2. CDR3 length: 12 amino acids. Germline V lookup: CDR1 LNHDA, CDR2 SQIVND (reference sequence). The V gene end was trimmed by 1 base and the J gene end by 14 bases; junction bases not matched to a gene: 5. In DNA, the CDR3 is TGTGCCAGTAGTATAGGTGCACTAGCGAAGTTCTTC. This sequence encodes CASSIGALAKFF.

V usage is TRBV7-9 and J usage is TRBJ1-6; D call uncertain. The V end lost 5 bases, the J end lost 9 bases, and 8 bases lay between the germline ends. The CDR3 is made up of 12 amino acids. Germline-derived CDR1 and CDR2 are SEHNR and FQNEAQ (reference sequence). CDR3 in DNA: TGTGCCAGCAGCCCTCCCCTTTCACCCCTCCACTTT. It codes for CASSPPLSPLHF. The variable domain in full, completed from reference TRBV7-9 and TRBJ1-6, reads DTGVSQNPRHKITKRGQNVTFRCDPISEHNRLYWYRQTLGQGPEFLTYFQNEAQLEKSRLLSDRFSAERPKGSFSTLEIQRTEQGDSAMYLCASSPPLSPLHFGNGTRLTVT.

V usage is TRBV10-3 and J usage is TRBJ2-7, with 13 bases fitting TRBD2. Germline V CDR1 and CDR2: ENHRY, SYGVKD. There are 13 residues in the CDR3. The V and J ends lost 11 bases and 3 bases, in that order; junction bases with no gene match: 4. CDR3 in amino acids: CAFRTSGSYEQYF. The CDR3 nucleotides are TGTGCCTTCCGGACTAGCGGGAGCTACGAGCAGTACTTC.

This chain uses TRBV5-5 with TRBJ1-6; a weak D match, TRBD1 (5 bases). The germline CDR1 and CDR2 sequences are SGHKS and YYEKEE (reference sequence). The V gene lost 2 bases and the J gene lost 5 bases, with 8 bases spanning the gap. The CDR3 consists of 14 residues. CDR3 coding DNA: TGTGCCAGCAGCTTAAGGGGAAATAATTCACCCCTCCACTTT. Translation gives CASSLRGNNSPLHF.

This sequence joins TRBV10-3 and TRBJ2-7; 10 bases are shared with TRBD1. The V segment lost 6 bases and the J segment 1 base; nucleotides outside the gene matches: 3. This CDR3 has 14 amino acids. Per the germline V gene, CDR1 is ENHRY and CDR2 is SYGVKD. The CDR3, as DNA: TGTGCCATCAGGGGACAGGGGAGTTCCTACGAGCAGTACTTC. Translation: CAIRGQGSSYEQYF.

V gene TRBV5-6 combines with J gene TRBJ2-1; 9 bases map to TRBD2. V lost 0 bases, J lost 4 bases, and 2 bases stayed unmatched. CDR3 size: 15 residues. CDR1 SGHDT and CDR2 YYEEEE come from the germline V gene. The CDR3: CASSLGLAVYNEQFF. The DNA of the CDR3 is TGTGCCAGCAGCTTGGGACTAGCGGTATACAATGAGCAGTTCTTC.

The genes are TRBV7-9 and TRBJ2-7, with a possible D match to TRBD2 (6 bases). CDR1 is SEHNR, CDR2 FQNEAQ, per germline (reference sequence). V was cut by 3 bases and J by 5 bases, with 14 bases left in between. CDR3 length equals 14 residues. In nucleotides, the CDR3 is TGTGCCAGCAGCTTTGATTGGGGCGGGAACGAGCAGTACTTC. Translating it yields CASSFDWGGNEQYF.

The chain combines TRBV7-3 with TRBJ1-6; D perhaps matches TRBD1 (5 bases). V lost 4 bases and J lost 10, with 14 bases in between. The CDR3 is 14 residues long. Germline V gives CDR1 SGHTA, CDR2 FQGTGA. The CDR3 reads CASSYGLRGSPLHF. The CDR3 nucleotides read TGTGCCAGCAGCTACGGGCTGCGGGGGTCACCCCTCCACTTT.

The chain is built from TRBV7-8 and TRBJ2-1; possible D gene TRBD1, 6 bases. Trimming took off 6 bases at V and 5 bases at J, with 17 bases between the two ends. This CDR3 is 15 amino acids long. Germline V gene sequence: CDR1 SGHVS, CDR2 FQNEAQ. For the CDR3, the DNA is TGTGCCAGCAGTCCCTGGGGGCCCGGGAACAATGAGCAGTTCTTC. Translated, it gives CASSPWGPGNNEQFF.

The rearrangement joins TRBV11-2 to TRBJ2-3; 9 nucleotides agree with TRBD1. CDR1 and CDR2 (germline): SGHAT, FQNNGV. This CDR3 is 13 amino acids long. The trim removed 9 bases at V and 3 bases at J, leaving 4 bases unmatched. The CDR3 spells CASKTGGTDTQYF. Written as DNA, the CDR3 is TGTGCCAGTAAGACAGGGGGGACAGATACGCAGTATTTT.

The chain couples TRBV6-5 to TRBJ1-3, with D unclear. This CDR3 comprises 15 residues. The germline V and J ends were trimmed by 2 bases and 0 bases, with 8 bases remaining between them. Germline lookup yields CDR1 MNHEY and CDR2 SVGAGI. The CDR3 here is CASSYAKNSGNTIYF. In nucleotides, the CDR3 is TGTGCCAGCAGTTACGCGAAAAACTCTGGAAACACCATATATTTT.

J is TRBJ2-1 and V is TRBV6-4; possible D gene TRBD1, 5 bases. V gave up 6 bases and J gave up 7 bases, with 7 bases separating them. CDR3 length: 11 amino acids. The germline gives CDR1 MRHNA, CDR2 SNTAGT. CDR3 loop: CASRTGNEQFF. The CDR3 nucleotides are TGTGCCAGCAGAACAGGAAATGAGCAGTTCTTC.

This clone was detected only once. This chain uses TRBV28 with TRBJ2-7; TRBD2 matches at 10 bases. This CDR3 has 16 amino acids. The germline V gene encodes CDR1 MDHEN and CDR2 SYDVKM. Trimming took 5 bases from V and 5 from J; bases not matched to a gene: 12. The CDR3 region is CASSRSQTSGENEQYF. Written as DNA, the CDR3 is TGTGCCAGCAGTCGCTCTCAAACTAGCGGGGAAAACGAGCAGTACTTC.

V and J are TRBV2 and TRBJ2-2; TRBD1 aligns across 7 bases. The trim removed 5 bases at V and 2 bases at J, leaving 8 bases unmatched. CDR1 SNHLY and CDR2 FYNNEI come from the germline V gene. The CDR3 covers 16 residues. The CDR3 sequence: CASSFATGKNTGELFF. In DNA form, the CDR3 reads TGTGCCAGCAGTTTCGCGACAGGGAAAAACACCGGGGAGCTGTTTTTT.

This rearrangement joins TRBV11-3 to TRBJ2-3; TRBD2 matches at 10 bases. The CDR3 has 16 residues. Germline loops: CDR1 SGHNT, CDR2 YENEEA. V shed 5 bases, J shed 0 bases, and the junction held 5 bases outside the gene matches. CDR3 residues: CASSLGLAESTDTQYF. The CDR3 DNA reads TGTGCCAGCAGCCTCGGACTAGCGGAAAGCACAGATACGCAGTATTTT. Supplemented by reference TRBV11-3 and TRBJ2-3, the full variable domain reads EAGVVQSPRYKIIEKKQPVAFWCNPISGHNTLYWYLQNLGQGPELLIRYENEEAVDDSQLPKDRFSAERLKGVDSTLKIQPAELGDSAVYLCASSLGLAESTDTQYFGPGTRLTVL.

The CDR3 region has the DNA TGTGCCAACATACTAGCGGGAGGTTCCTACGAGCAGTACTTC. It specifies CANILAGGSYEQYF. The rearrangement uses TRBV6-4 and TRBJ2-7; 12 nucleotides align to TRBD2. Germline values: CDR1 MRHNA, CDR2 SNTAGT. V was pared by 10 bases and J by 1 base, with 5 bases of the junction left unmatched. The CDR3 extends over 14 amino acids.

CDR3 sequence: CASSYSGPSGGDEQFF. In nucleotides, the CDR3 is TGTGCCAGCAGTTACTCAGGTCCTAGCGGGGGGGATGAGCAGTTCTTC. The chain has TRBV6-6 and TRBJ2-1, with 12 positions matching TRBD2. Trimming cost V 0 bases and J 8 bases; bases outside gene matches: 5. The CDR3 consists of 16 residues. The germline CDR1 and CDR2 sequences are MNHNY and SVGAGI (reference sequence).

The CDR3 bases are TGTGCCAGCAGTTCTATCATTAATGAAAAACTGTTTTTT. Residues: CASSSIINEKLFF. V is TRBV6-5 and J is TRBJ1-4, with D uncertain. This CDR3 spans 13 amino acids. With 4 bases removed from V and 4 bases from J, the gap between germline ends came to 7 bases. From germline, CDR1 is MNHEY and CDR2 SVGAGI.

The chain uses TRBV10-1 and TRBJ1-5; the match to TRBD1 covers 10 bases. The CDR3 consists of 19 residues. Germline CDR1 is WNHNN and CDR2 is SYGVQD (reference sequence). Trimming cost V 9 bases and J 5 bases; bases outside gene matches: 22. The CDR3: CARRLRDRGPNVRYQPQHF. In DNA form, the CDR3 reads TGCGCCAGAAGACTTCGGGACAGGGGCCCAAATGTTCGTTATCAGCCCCAGCATTTT.